This T cell receptor beta chain was identified during a study of blood T cell repertoires in COVID-19. Study summary: Acute and convalescent COVID-19 specimens originated in the United States, Italy and Spain. Sample material is recorded as cDNA or gDNA derived from T cells, B-cell-depleted T cells, or PBMCs.

Original analysis: The assay estimated nucleated cells by amplifying reference gene primers. The table came from immunoSEQ multiplex PCR; TCRdb's copy has only in-frame clones and leaves some out. That table gives V, J and clone size, and the DNA gave D and trimming. The sample consists of about 120,000 clones, over 80% of them appearing once. V was pared by 7 bases and J by 5 bases, with 9 bases of the junction left unmatched. This CDR3 spans 16 amino acids. CDR1 and CDR2 from the germline V gene are SEHNR and FQNEAQ (reference sequence). This chain joins TRBV7-9 and TRBJ1-5, with TRBD1 identical over 12 bases. The receptor was isolated from a woman in her 70s with acute or convalescent COVID-19. The sequenced material came from peripheral blood. CDR3 sequence reads: CASTRAGQGADQPQHF. CDR3 DNA: TGTGCCAGCACTCGAGCGGGACAGGGGGCGGATCAGCCCCAGCATTTT.